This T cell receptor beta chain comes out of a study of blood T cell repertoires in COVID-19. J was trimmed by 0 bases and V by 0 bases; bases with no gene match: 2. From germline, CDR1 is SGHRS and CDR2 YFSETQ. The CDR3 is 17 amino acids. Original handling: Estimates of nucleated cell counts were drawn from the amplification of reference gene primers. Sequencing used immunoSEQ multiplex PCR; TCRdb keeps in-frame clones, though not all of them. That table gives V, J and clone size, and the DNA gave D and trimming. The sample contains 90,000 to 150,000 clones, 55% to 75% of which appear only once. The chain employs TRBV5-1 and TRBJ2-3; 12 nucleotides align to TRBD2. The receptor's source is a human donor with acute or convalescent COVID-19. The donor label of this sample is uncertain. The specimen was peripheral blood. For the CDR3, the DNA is TGCGCCAGCAGCTTGGGGCTAGCGGGGGGGAGCACAGATACGCAGTATTTT. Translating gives CASSLGLAGGSTDTQYF.